This T cell receptor beta chain appears in the sequencing data of a study of blood T cells in healthy people across ages. Points from the study as a whole: PBMCs left unsorted prevented a conclusive naive versus antigen-experienced comparison.

This CDR3 spans 14 amino acids. Germline CDR1 MNHEY, CDR2 SVGAGI. The germline V and J ends were trimmed by 0 bases and 9 bases, with 12 bases remaining between them. A J-beta primer mix and a sample-barcoded 5' primer were used in a second PCR of about 7 to 12 cycles. A tag from a template-switch adaptor with 12 random nucleotides marked each cDNA molecule. TCRdb re-derived calls from the 5' RACE reads in MiXCR, one entry per CDR3 protein. Seen here are 350,000 to 450,000 distinct CDR3 sequences, 52% observed once, and the top ten hold under 65%. Total RNA, at least 5.5 micrograms per sample, came from PBMCs. A remark on this clonotype: Its antigen is not known.

This TCR was recovered from a man between 60 and 70 years old in good health. Sequencing was carried out using blood. The J gene is TRBJ2-1, the V gene TRBV6-5; possibly TRBD2 for D (6 bases). The CDR3 region is CASSYSWGVGEQFF. In DNA form, the CDR3 reads TGTGCCAGCAGTTACTCGTGGGGGGTGGGTGAGCAGTTCTTC.